The 5 T cell receptor beta chains in this list originate from one sample, sequenced in a study of pediatric ulcerative colitis. The rectum was sampled with one to two pinch biopsies at colonoscopy. Method: immunoSEQ multiplex PCR; TCRdb's copy keeps in-frame clones and lacks some. The sample lists 30,000 to 40,000 clones, around 75% occurring once. The sequenced sample was gut tissue. All receptors come from a boy under 18 with severe ulcerative colitis.

The chain recombines TRBV6-1 with TRBJ2-7; D possibly corresponds to TRBD1 (5 bases). The CDR3 totals 11 residues. Trimming took 6 bases from V and 2 from J, leaving 5 bases between them. Germline V gives CDR1 MNHNS, CDR2 SASEGT. CDR3 bases: TGTGCCAGCAGACAGGCCTACGAGCAGTACTTC. This codes for CASRQAYEQYF.

The chain is built from TRBV29-1 and TRBJ2-3; D unclear. V was clipped by 2 bases and J by 6 bases, with 12 bases between them. The germline gives CDR1 SQVTM, CDR2 ANQGSEA. This CDR3 comprises 13 residues. CDR3 in DNA: TGCAGCGTTGAACTCGGCAGTATGGATACGCAGTATTTT. The encoded protein is CSVELGSMDTQYF.

V is TRBV9 and J is TRBJ2-5; D may be TRBD2 (6 bases). V lost 2 bases to trimming and J lost 1 base, with 21 bases between them. The length of the CDR3 is 18 residues. Per the germline V gene, CDR1 is SGDLS and CDR2 is YYNGEE. The CDR3, as DNA: TGTGCCAGCAGCGTGTTGGGGTCTTTTGCGGGGACCCAAGAGACCCAGTACTTC. Translated, it gives CASSVLGSFAGTQETQYF.

This chain uses TRBV7-9 with TRBJ1-4, with D possibly TRBD1 on 6 matching bases. Germline values: CDR1 SEHNR, CDR2 FQNEAQ (reference sequence). Trimming took 1 base from V and 5 from J, leaving 8 bases between them. The CDR3 has 14 residues. DNA of the CDR3: TGTGCCAGCAGCTTAGTACAGGGCAATGAAAAACTGTTTTTT. It specifies CASSLVQGNEKLFF.

This chain links TRBV6-1 with TRBJ2-1; D may be TRBD1 or TRBD2 (5 bases each). The CDR3 has 15 amino acids. Deletions cut 6 bases from V and 2 bases from J, with 14 bases between. Germline V gene sequence: CDR1 MNHNS, CDR2 SASEGT. CDR3 sequence: CASSGASGTYNEQFF. For the CDR3, the DNA is TGTGCCAGCAGCGGGGCGTCAGGAACCTACAATGAGCAGTTCTTC.